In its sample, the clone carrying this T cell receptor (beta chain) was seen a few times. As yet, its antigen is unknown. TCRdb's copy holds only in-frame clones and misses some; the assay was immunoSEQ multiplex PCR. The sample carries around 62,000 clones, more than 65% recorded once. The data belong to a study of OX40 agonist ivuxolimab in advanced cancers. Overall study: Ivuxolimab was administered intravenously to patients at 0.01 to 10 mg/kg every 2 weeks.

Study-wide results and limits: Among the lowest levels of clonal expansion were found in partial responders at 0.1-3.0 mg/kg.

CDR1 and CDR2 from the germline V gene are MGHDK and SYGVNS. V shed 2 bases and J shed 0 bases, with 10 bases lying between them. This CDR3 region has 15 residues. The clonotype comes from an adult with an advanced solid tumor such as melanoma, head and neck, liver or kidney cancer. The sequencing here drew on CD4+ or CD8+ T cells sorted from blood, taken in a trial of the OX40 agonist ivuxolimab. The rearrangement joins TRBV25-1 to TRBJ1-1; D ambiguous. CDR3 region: CASSEAKIMNTEAFF. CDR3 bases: TGTGCCAGCAGTGAAGCCAAGATCATGAACACTGAAGCTTTCTTT.